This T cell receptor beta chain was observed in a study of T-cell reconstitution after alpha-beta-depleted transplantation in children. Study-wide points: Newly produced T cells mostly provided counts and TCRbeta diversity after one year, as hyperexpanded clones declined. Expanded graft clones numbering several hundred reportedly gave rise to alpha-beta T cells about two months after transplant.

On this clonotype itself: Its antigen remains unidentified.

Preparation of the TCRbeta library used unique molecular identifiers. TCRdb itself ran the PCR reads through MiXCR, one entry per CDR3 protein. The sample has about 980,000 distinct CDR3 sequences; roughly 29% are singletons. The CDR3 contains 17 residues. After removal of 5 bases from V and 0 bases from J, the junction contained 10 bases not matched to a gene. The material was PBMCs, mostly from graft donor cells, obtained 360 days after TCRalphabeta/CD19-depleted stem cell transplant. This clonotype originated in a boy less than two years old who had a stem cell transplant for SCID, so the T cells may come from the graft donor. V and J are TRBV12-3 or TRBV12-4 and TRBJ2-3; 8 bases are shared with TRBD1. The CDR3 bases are TGTGCCAGCAGTCCACGCGGACAGGGCAGAAGCACAGATACGCAGTATTTT. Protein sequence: CASSPRGQGRSTDTQYF.